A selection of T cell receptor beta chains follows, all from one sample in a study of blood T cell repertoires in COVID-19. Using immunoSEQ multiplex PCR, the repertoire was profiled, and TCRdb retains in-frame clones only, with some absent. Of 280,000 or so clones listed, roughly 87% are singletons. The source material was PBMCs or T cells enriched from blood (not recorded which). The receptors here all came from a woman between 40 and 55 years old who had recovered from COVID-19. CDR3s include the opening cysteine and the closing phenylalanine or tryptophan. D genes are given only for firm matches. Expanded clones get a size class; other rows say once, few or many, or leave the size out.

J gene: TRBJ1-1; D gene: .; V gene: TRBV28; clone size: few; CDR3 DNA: TGTGCCAGCAGTTTACAGGTAGTAAACACTGAAGCTTTCTTT; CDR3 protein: CASSLQVVNTEAFF
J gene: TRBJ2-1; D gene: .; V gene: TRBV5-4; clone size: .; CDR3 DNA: TGTGCCAGCAGCTTGGGGGGCTCTGGGGCCTACAATGAGCAGTTCTTC; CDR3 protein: CASSLGGSGAYNEQFF
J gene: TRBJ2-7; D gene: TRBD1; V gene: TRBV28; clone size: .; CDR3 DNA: TGTGCCAGCAGTTCAGGGACAGGGGCCTACGAGCAGTACTTC; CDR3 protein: CASSSGTGAYEQYF
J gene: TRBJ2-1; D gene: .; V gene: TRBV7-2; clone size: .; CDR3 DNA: TGTGCCAGCAGCATAACCGGGACACCCAACAATGAGCAGTTCTTC; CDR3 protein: CASSITGTPNNEQFF
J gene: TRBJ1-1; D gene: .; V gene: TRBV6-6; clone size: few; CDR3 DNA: TGTGCCAGCAGTCCATCCGGTGGGAACACTGAAGCTTTCTTT; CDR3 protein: CASSPSGGNTEAFF
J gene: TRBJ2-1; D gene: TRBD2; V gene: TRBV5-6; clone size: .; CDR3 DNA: TGTGCCAGCAGCTTCGGGACTAGGAGCAATGAGCAGTTCTTC; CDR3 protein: CASSFGTRSNEQFF
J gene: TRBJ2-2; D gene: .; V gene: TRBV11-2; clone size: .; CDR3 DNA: TGTGCCAGCAGCTCAACGGGGTTGGGCGGGGAGCTGTTTTTT; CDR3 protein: CASSSTGLGGELFF
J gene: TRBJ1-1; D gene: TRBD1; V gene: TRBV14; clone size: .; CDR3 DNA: TGTGCCAGCAGCCTTACGGGACAGGGGGCAGACACTGAAGCTTTCTTT; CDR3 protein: CASSLTGQGADTEAFF
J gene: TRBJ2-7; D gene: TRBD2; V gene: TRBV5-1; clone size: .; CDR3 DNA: TGCGCCAGCAGCTTGGCCGGGGGGAGCTCCTACGAGCAGTACTTC; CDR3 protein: CASSLAGGSSYEQYF
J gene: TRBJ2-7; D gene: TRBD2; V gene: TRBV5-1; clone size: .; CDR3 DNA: TGCGCCAGCAGTTTGACTAGGGCTAGCGGGAGAGGAGCAGACGAGCAGTACTTC; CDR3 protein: CASSLTRASGRGADEQYF
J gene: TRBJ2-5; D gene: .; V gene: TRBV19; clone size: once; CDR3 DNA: TGTGCCAGTAGTGCCAGGAGGGAGACCCAGTACTTC; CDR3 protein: CASSARRETQYF
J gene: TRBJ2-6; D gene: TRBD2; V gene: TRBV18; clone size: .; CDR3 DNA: TGTGCCAGCTCCACTCTACTAGCGGGTTCCGTCTCTGGGGCCAACGTCCTGACTTTC; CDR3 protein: CASSTLLAGSVSGANVLTF
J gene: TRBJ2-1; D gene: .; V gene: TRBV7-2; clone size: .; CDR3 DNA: TGTGCCAGCAGCCCCCTAACGAACTCCTACAATGAGCAGTTCTTC; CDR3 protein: CASSPLTNSYNEQFF
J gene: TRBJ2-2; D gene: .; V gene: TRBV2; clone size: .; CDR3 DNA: TGTGCCAGCAGTGAAGAAGGTGGGAGGCTTACCGGGGAGCTGTTTTTT; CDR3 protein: CASSEEGGRLTGELFF
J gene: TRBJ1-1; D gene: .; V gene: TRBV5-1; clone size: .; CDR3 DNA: TGCGCCAGCAGCTTGCGGGGGGCAGCGAACACTGAAGCTTTCTTT; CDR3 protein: CASSLRGAANTEAFF
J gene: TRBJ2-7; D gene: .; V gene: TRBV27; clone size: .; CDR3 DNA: TGTGCCAGCAGTCTCATGCCTAGGGGCTCCTACGAGCAGTACTTC; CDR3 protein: CASSLMPRGSYEQYF
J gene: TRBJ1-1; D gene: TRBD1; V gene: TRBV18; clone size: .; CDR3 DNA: TGTGCCAGCTCACTCCGGGACAGGGACGCTTTCTTT; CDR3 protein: CASSLRDRDAFF
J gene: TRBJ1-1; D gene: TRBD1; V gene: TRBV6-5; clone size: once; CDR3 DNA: TGTGCCAGCAGTTACTCACAGGGGCGGAACACTGAAGCTTTCTTT; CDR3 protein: CASSYSQGRNTEAFF
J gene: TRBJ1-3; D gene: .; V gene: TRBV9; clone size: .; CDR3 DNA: TGTGCCAGCAGCGTAGTGCAGGGCCCTGGAAACACCATATATTTT; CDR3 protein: CASSVVQGPGNTIYF
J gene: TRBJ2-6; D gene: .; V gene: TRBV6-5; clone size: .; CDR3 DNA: TGTGCCAGTACGAGCTCTGGGGCCAACGTCCTGACTTTC; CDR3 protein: CASTSSGANVLTF
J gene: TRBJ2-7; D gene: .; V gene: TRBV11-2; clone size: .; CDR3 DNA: TGTGCCAGCAGCCGAGGAGATGGAGGTTCGCGCTCCTACGAGCAGTACTTC; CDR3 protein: CASSRGDGGSRSYEQYF
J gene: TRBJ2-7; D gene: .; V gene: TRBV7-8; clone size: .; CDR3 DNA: TGTGCCAGCAGCTTAGAGTGGACAGCAGCCTACGAGCAGTACTTC; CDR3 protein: CASSLEWTAAYEQYF
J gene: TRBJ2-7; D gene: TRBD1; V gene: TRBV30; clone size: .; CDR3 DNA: TGTGCCTGGAGTGTGGGACAGGGAATATCCCACGAGCAGTACTTC; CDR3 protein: CAWSVGQGISHEQYF
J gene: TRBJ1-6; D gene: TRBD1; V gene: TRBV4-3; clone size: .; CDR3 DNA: TGCGCCAGCAGCCAAGATGAAGGGGGCCTACCCCGGATCCTCCACTTT; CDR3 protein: CASSQDEGGLPRILHF
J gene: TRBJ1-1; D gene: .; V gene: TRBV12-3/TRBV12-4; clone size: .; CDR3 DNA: TGTGCCAGCAGTCCCGGGGCCCGGGGGGCTTTCTTT; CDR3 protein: CASSPGARGAFF
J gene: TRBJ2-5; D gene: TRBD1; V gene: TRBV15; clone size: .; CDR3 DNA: TGTGCCACCAGCAGGAGACAGGGGGCCGGGGAGACCCAGTACTTC; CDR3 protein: CATSRRQGAGETQYF
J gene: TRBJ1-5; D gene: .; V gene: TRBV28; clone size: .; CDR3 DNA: TGTGCCAGCAGTTTGGTACAGGGTAAACAGCCCCAGCATTTT; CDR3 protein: CASSLVQGKQPQHF
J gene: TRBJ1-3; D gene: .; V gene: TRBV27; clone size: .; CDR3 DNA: TGTGCCACTCGGGATCTCATCGGAAACACCATATATTTT; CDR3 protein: CATRDLIGNTIYF
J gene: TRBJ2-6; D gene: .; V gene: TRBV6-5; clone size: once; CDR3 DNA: TGTGCCAGCAGTTCGCCCGGGGGAAGTGGGGCCAACGTCCTGACTTTC; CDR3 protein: CASSSPGGSGANVLTF
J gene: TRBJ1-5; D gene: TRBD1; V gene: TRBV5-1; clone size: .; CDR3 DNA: TGCGCCAGCAGCTTGGGGACAGGGGGAAATCAGCCCCAGCATTTT; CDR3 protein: CASSLGTGGNQPQHF
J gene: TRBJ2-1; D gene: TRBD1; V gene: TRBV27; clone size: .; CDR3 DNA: TGTGCCAGCAGTTTATGGCAGGGGGCTTCCAATGAGCAGTTCTTC; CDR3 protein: CASSLWQGASNEQFF
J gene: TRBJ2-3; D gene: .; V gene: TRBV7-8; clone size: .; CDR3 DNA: TGTGCCAGCAGCTTAGGGGTCGAGGTTAGCACAGATACGCAGTATTTT; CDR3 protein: CASSLGVEVSTDTQYF
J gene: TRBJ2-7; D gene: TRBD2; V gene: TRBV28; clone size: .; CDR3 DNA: TGTGCCAGCAGGAGTACTAGCGGGAGTAACTACGAGCAGTACTTC; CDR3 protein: CASRSTSGSNYEQYF